This entry is about one T cell receptor beta chain. This entry comes from a study of cytomegalovirus exposure and HLA in healthy donors. Study summary: Among the 398 genotyped donors, 65% to 90% were placed in the Caucasian-associated ancestry cluster.

Both 60 Vbeta primers and 13 Jbeta primers went into the PCR. In the authors' workflow: An analysis performed later counted around 86 million unique TCR beta chains (roughly 11 million of them shared). Clones were read by immunoSEQ multiplex PCR, and TCRdb kept only the in-frame ones, dropping some. Clone size and the V and J calls come from that table; the DNA yielded D and trimming. The sample records 180,000 or so clones, roughly 82% being singletons. Sequencing was done on a sample of PBMCs. The clonotype originates from a middle-aged man in good health and CMV-seronegative.

DNA of the CDR3: TGTGCCAGCAGCTTAGGGGGACAGGGCCCCTACGAGCAGTACTTC. Its protein is CASSLGGQGPYEQYF. V gene TRBV7-2 combines with J gene TRBJ2-7; 9 bases map to TRBD1. Germline CDR1 reads SGHTA; CDR2 reads FQGNSA. Losses at the gene ends were 1 base for V and 2 bases for J; bases not matched to a gene: 3. The length of the CDR3 is 15 residues.